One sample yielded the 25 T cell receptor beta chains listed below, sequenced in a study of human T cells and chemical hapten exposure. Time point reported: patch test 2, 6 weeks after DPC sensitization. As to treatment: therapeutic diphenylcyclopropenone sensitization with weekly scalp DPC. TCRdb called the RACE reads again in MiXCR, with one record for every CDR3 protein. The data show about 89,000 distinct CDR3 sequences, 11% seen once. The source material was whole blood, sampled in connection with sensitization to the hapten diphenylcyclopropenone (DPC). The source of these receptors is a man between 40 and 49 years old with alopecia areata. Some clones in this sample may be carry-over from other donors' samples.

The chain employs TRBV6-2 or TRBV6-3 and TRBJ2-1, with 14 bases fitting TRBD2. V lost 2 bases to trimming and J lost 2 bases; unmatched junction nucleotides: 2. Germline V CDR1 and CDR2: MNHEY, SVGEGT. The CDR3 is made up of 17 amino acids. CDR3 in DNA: TGTGCCAGCAGTTACGAGACTAGCGGGAGGGCCTACAATGAGCAGTTCTTC. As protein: CASSYETSGRAYNEQFF.

The CDR3 DNA is TGTGCCAGCAGCTTAGGTACAGAAAACATTCAGTACTTC. Amino acid sequence: CASSLGTENIQYF. The chain couples TRBV7-3 to TRBJ2-4, with D unresolved. The CDR3 runs to 13 residues. Trimming left V 2 bases short and J 5 bases short, with 7 bases between. Per the germline V gene, CDR1 is SGHTA and CDR2 is FQGTGA.

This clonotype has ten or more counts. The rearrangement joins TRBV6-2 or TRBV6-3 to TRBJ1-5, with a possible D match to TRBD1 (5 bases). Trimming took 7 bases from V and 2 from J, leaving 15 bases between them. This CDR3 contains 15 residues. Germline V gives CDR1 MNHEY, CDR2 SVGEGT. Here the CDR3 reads CASNTQALGNQPQHF. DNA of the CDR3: TGTGCCAGCAACACACAGGCGTTAGGCAATCAGCCCCAGCATTTT.

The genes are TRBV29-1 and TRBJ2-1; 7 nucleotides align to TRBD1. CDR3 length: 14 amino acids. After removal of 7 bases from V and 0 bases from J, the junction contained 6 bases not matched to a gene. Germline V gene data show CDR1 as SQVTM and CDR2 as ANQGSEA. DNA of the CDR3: TGCAGCGAGCTCACAGGGGACTCCTACAATGAGCAGTTCTTC. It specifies CSELTGDSYNEQFF.

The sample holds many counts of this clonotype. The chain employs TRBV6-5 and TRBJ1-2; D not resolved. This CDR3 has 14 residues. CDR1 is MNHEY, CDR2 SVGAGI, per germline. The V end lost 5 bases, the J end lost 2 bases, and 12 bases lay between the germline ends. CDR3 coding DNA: TGTGCCAGCAGTGAATATGACAAGAACTATGGCTACACCTTC. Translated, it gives CASSEYDKNYGYTF.

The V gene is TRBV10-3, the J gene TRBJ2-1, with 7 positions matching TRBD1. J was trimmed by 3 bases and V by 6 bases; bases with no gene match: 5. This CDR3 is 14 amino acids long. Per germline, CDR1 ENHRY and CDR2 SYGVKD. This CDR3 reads CAIRGTVLYNEQFF. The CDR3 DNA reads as TGTGCCATCAGGGGGACAGTCCTCTACAATGAGCAGTTCTTC.

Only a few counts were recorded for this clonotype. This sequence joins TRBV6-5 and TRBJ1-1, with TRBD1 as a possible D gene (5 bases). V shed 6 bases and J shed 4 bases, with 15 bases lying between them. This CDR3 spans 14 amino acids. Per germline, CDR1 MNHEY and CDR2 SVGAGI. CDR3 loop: CASSTGTLGTEAFF. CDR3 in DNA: TGTGCCAGCAGCACCGGGACCCTGGGCACTGAAGCTTTCTTT.

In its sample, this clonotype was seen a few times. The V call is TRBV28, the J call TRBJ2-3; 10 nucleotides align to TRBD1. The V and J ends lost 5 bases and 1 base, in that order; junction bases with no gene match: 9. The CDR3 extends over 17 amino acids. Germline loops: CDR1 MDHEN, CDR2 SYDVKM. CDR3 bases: TGTGCCAGCAGTCCTATAGCCGGGACAGGGGGCACAGATACGCAGTATTTT. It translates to CASSPIAGTGGTDTQYF.

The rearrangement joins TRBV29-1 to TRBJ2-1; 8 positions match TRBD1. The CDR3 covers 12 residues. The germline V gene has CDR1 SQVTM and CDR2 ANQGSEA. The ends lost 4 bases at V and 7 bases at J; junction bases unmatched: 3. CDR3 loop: CSVVRGQNEQFF. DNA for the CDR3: TGCAGCGTTGTCAGGGGGCAGAATGAGCAGTTCTTC.

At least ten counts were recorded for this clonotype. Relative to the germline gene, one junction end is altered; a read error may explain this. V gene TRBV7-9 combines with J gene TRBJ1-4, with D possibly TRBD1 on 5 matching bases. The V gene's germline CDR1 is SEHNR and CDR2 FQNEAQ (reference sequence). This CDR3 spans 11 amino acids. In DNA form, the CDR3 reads TGTGCCAGCAGCTCGACGGACGCGGGACTTTTT. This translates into CASSSTDAGLF.

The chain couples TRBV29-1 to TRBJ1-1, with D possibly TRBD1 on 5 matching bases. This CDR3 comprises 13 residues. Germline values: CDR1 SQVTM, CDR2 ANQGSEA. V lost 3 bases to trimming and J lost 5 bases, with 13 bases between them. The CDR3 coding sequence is TGCAGCGTTGAGTACAGTGAGGGGACTGAAGCTTTCTTT. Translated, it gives CSVEYSEGTEAFF.

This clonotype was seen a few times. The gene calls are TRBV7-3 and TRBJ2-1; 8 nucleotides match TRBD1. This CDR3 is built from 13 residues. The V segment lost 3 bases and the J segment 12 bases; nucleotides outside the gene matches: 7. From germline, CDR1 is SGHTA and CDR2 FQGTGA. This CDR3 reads CASSFGTGEMQFF. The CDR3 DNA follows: TGTGCCAGCAGCTTCGGGACAGGAGAGATGCAGTTCTTC.

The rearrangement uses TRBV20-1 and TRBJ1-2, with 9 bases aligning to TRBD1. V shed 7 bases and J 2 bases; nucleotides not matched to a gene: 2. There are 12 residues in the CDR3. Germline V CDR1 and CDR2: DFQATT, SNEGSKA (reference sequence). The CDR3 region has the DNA TGCAGTGAGGGGACAGGGAACTATGGCTACACCTTC. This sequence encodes CSEGTGNYGYTF.

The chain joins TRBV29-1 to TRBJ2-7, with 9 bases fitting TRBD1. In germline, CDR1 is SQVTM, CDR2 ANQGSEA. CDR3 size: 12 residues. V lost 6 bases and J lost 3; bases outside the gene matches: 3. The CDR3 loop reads CSVGQGIYEQYF. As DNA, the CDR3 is TGCAGCGTCGGACAGGGGATCTACGAGCAGTACTTC.

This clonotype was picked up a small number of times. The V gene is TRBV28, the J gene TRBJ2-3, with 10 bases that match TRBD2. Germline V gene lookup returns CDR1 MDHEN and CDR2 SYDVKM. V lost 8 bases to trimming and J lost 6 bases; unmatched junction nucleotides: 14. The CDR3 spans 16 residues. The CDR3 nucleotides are TGTGCCAGCGTACTAGCGGGGCATCAGGGGCCCGATACGCAGTATTTT. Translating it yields CASVLAGHQGPDTQYF.

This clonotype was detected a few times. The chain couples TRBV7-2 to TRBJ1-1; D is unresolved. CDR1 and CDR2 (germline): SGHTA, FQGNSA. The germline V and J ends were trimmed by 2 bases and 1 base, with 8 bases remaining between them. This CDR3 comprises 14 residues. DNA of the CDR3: TGTGCCAGCAGCTTAATCCAAGGGAACACTGAAGCTTTCTTT. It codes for CASSLIQGNTEAFF.

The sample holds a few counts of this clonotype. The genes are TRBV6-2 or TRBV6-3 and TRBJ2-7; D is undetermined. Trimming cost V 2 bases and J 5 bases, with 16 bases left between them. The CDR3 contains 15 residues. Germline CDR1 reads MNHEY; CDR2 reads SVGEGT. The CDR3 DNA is TGTGCCAGCAGTTACCATCCATGGACGGTCGACGAGCAGTACGTC. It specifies CASSYHPWTVDEQYV.

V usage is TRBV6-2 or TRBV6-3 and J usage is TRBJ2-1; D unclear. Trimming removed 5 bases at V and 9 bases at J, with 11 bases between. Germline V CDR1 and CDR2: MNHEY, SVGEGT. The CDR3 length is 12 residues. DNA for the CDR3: TGTGCCAGCAGTCTCGCCACTGGTGAGCAGTTCTTC. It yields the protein CASSLATGEQFF.

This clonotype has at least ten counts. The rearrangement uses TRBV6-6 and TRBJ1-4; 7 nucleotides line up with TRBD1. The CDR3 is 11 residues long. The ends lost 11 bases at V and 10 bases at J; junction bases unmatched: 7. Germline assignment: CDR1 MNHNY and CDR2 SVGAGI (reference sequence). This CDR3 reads CAVGTVGKLFF. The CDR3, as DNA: TGTGCCGTTGGGACAGTTGGAAAACTGTTTTTT.

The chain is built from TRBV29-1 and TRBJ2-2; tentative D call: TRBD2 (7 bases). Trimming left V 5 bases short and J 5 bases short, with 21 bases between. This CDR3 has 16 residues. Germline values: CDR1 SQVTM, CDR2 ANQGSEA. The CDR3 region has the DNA TGCAGCGTTTCAGGGGACTACCTGAAGCCGACCGGGGAGCTGTTTTTT. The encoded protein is CSVSGDYLKPTGELFF.

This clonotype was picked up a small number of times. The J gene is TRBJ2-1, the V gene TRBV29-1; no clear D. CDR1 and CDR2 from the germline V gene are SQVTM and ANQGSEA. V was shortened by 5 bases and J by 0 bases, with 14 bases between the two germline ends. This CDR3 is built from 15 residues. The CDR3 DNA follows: TGCAGCGTTTCCCCCGGCGGCAGCTCCTACAATGAGCAGTTCTTC. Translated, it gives CSVSPGGSSYNEQFF.

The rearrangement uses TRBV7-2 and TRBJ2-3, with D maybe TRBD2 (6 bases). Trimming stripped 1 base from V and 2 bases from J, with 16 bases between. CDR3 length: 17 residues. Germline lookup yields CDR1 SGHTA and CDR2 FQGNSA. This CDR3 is CASSLEGTLNDTDTQYF. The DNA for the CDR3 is TGTGCCAGCAGCTTAGAGGGGACTTTGAACGACACAGATACGCAGTATTTT.

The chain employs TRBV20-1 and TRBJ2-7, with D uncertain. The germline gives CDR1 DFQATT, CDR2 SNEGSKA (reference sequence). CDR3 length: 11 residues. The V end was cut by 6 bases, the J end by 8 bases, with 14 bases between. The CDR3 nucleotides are TGCAGTGCCTTCATTTTTAGGAAGCAGTACTTC. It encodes CSAFIFRKQYF.

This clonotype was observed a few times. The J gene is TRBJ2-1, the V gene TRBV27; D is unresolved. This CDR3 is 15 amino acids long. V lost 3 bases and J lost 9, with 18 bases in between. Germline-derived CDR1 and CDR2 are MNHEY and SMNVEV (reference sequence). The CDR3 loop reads CASSLNTGVHGEQFF. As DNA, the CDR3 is TGTGCCAGCAGTTTGAATACTGGGGTACATGGTGAGCAGTTCTTC.

The DNA of the CDR3 is TGTGCCAGCAGTTCCTGGGACAGAGCCTACGAGCAGTACTTC. This translates into CASSSWDRAYEQYF. This chain uses TRBV12-3 or TRBV12-4 with TRBJ2-7; TRBD1 matches 7 bases. The CDR3 has 14 residues. V lost 4 bases to trimming and J lost 2 bases; unmatched junction nucleotides: 5.